This T cell receptor beta chain was sequenced during a study of cytomegalovirus exposure and HLA in healthy donors. Study-level findings and limits: When the data were analyzed later, several of the most significant clusters appeared to be linked to common viral pathogens. TCR beta sequences reportedly predicted most subjects' HLA-A and HLA-B alleles accurately. In vitro confirmation showed three CMV-associated chains to be CMV antigen specific.

Trimming took off 5 bases at V and 9 bases at J, with 14 bases between the two ends. There are 12 residues in the CDR3. CDR1 and CDR2 from the germline V gene are SGHDT and YYEEEE. Details on this clone: Its cognate antigen is unknown.

The PCR made use of 60 Vbeta and 13 Jbeta primers. TCRdb's table, derived via immunoSEQ multiplex PCR, lists solely in-frame clones and lacks some. The data contain over 80,000 clones, approximately 69% of them seen just once; the ten biggest clones take up about 5.4%. Sequences were obtained from PBMCs. This receptor was obtained from a boy younger than 18 in good health and CMV-seropositive. The chain has TRBV5-6 and TRBJ1-1, with a tentative D call TRBD1 (5 bases). In nucleotides, the CDR3 is TGTGCCAGCAGGCGACAGAATTGCAAAGCTTTCTTT. This translates into CASRRQNCKAFF.